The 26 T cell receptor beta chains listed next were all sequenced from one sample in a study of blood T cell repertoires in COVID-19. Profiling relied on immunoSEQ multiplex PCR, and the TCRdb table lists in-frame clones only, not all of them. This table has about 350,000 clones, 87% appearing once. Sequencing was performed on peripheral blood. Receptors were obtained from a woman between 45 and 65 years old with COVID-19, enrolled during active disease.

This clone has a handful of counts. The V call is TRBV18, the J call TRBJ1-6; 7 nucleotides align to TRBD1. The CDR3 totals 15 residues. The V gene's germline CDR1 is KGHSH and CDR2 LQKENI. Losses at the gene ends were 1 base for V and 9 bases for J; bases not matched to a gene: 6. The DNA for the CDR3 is TGTGCCAGCTCACCACAGGGGGCGCGGAGTTCACCCCTCCACTTT. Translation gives CASSPQGARSSPLHF.

CDR3 amino acids: CASTPGLTYQETQYF. DNA for the CDR3: TGTGCCAGTACCCCGGGACTAACGTACCAAGAGACCCAGTACTTC. The chain is built from TRBV19 and TRBJ2-5, with TRBD2 matching over 7 bases. This CDR3 comprises 15 residues. Trimming cost V 7 bases and J 0 bases; bases outside gene matches: 8. Germline CDR1 and CDR2: LNHDA and SQIVND (reference sequence). Complete variable domain (other parts from reference TRBV19 and TRBJ2-5): DGGITQSPKYLFRKEGQNVTLSCEQNLNHDAMYWYRQDPGQGLRLIYYSQIVNDFQKGDIAEGYSVSREKKESFPLTVTSAQKNPTAFYLCASTPGLTYQETQYFGPGTRLLVL.

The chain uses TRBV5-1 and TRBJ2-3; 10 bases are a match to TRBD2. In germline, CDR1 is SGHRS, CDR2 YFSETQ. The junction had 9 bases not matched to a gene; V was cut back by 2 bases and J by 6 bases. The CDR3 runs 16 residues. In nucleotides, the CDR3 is TGCGCCAGCAGCTTATTTAGCGGGAGGACCGGGGATACGCAGTATTTT. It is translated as CASSLFSGRTGDTQYF.

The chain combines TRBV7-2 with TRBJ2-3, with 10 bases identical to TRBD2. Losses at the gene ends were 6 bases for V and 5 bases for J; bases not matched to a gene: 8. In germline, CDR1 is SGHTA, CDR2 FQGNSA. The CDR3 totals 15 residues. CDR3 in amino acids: CASRLSGGAGDTQYF. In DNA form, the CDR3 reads TGTGCCAGCAGGCTAAGCGGGGGGGCTGGAGATACGCAGTATTTT.

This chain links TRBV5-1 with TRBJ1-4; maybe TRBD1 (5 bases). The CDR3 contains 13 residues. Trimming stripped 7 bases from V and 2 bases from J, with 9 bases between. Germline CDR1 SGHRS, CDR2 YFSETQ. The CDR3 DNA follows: TGCGCCAGCCGGCGACAGACTAATGAAAAACTGTTTTTT. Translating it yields CASRRQTNEKLFF.

CDR3 loop: CASSISTNTEAFF. The CDR3, as DNA: TGTGCCAGTAGTATATCTACGAACACTGAAGCTTTCTTT. The V gene is TRBV19, the J gene TRBJ1-1, with D unclear. The germline V gene has CDR1 LNHDA and CDR2 SQIVND (reference sequence). This CDR3 region has 13 residues. Trimming took 2 bases from V and 1 from J, leaving 5 bases between them. Using reference TRBV19 and TRBJ1-1 for the parts outside the CDR3, the full variable domain is DGGITQSPKYLFRKEGQNVTLSCEQNLNHDAMYWYRQDPGQGLRLIYYSQIVNDFQKGDIAEGYSVSREKKESFPLTVTSAQKNPTAFYLCASSISTNTEAFFGQGTRLTVV.

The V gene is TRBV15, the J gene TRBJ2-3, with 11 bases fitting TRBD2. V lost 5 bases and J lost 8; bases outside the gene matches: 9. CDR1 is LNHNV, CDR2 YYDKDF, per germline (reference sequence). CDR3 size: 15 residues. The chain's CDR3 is CATSPLAGGWGTQYF. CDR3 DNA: TGTGCCACCAGCCCCCTAGCGGGAGGATGGGGTACGCAGTATTTT.

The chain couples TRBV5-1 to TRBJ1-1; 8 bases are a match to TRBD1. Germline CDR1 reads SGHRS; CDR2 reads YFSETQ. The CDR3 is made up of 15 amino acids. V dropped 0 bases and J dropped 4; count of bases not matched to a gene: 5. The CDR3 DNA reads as TGCGCCAGCAGCTTGGCCGTCAGGGGGCTCACTGAAGCTTTCTTT. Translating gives CASSLAVRGLTEAFF.

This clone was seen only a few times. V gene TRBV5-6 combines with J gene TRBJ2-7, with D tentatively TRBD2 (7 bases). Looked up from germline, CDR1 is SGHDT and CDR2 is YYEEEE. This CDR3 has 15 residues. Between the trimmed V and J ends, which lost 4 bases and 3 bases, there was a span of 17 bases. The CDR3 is CASSASPGGIYEQYF. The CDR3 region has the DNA TGTGCCAGCAGCGCCTCCCCGGGGGGCATCTACGAGCAGTACTTC.

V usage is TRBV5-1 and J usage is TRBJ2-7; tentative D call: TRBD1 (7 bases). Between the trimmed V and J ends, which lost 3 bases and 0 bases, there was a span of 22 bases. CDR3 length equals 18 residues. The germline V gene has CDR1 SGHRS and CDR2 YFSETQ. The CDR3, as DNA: TGCGCCAGCAGCTACAGGGGTGGGGCCGGGACTGGCTCCTACGAGCAGTACTTC. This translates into CASSYRGGAGTGSYEQYF.

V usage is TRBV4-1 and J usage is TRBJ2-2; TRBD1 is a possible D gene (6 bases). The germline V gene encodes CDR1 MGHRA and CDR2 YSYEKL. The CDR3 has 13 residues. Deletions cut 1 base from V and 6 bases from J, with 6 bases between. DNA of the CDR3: TGCGCCAGCAGCCAAGGACAGGCCGGGGAGCTGTTTTTT. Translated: CASSQGQAGELFF.

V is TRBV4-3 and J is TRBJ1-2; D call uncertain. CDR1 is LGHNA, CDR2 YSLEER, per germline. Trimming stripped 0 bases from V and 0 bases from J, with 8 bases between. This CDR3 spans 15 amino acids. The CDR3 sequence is CASSQDPSANYGYTF. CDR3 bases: TGCGCCAGCAGCCAAGATCCCTCGGCTAACTATGGCTACACCTTC.

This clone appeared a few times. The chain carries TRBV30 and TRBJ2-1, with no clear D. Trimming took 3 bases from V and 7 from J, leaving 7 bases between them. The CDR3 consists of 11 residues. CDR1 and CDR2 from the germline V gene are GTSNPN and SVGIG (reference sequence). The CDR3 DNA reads TGTGCCTGGAGCGGCAGGAATGAGCAGTTCTTC. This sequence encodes CAWSGRNEQFF. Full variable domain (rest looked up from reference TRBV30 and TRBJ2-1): SQTIHQWPATLVQPVGSPLSLECTVEGTSNPNLYWYRQAAGRGLQLLFYSVGIGQISSEVPQNLSASRPQDRQFILSSKKLLLSDSGFYLCAWSGRNEQFFGPGTRLTVL.

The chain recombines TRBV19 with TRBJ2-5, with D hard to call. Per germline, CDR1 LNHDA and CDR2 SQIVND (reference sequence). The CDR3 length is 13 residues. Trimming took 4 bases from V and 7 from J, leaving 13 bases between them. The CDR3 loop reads CASSTRPLGTQYF. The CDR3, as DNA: TGTGCCAGTAGTACTCGTCCCCTAGGGACCCAGTACTTC.

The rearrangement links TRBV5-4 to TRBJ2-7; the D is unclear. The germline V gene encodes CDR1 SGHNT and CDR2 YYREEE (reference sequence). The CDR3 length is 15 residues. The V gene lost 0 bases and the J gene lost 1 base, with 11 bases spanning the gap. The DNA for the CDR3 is TGTGCCAGCAGCTTGGTAGGAGAAGCGTCCTACGAGCAGTACTTC. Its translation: CASSLVGEASYEQYF.

CDR3 nucleotides: TGTGCCAGCAGCCAAGACCGATGGACAGGGACCTACGAGCAGTACTTC. The encoded protein is CASSQDRWTGTYEQYF. The chain joins TRBV14 to TRBJ2-7; 8 bases match TRBD1. The CDR3 covers 16 residues. V lost 0 bases and J lost 2; bases outside the gene matches: 6. CDR1 is SGHDN, CDR2 FVKESK, per germline.

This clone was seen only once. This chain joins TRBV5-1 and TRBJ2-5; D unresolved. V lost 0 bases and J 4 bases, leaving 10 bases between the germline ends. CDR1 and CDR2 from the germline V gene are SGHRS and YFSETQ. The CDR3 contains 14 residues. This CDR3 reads CASSLGGQGETQYF. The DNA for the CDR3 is TGCGCCAGCAGCTTGGGAGGCCAAGGAGAGACCCAGTACTTC.

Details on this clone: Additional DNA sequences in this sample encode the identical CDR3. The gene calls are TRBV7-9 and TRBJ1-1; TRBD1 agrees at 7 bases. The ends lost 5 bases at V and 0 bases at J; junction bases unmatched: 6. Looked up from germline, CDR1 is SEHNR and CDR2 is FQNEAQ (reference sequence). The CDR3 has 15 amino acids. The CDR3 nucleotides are TGTGCCAGCAGCCCATCGACAGGGCTGAACACTGAAGCTTTCTTT. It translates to CASSPSTGLNTEAFF.

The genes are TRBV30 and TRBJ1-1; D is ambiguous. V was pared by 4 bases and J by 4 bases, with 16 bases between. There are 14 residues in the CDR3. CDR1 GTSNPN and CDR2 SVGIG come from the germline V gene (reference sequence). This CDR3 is CAWKSRGLGTEAFF. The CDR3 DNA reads TGTGCCTGGAAAAGTCGAGGATTAGGCACTGAAGCTTTCTTT.

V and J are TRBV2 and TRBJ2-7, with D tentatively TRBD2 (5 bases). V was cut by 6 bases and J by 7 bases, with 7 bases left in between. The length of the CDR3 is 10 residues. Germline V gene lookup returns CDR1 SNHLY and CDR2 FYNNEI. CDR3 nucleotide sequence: TGTGCCAGCAGGGGCGGGGAGCAGTACTTC. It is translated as CASRGGEQYF.

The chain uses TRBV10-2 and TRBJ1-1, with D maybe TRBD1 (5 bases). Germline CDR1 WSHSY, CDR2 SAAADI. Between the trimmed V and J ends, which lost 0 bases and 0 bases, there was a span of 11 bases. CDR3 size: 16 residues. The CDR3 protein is CASSESVQGLNTEAFF. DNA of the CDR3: TGCGCCAGCAGTGAGTCGGTCCAGGGCTTGAACACTGAAGCTTTCTTT.

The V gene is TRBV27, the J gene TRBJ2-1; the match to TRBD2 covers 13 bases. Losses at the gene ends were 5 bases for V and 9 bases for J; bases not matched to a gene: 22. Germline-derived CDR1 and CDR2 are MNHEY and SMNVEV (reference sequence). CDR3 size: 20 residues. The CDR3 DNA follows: TGTGCCAGCAGTGTAAGGGGGCCGGGGACTAGCGGGGACTACACGGTTGAGCAGTTCTTC. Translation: CASSVRGPGTSGDYTVEQFF.

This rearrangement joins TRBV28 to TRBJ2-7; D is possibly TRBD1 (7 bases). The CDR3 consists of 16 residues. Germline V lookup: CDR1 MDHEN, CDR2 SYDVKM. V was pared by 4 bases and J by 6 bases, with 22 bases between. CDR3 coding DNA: TGTGCCAGCAGTTCCGGGACTGTGCGGCAGGGGGGCGAGCAGTACTTC. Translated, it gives CASSSGTVRQGGEQYF.

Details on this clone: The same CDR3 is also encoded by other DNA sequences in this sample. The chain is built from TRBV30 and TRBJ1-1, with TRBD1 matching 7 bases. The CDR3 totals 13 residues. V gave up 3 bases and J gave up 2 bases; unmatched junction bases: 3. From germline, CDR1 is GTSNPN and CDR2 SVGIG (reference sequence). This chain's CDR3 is CAWRRQGNTEAFF. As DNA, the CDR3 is TGTGCCTGGAGACGACAGGGCAACACTGAAGCTTTCTTT.

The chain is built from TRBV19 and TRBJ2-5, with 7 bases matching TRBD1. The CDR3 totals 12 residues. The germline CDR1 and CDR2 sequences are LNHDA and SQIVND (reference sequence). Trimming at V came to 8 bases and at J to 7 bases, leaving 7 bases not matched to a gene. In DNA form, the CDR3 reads TGTGCCAGTGTAGACAGGGTTGCGACCCAGTACTTC. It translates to CASVDRVATQYF.

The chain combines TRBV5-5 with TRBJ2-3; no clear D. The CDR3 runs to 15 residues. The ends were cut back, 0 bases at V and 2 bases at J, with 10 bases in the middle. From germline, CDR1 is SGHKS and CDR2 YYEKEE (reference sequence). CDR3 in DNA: TGTGCCAGCAGCTTGGTTTCCCTCCCCACAGATACGCAGTATTTT. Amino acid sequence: CASSLVSLPTDTQYF.